The clone carrying this T cell receptor (beta chain) appeared once. Its specificity is unknown. This could be a read error, since a much larger clone is one nucleotide away. Germline trimming cut 3 bases from V and 4 bases from J; bases unmatched to any gene: 2. The CDR3 covers 13 residues. The germline V gene encodes CDR1 SGHTA and CDR2 FQGNSA. Several immunoSEQ 96-well plates shared each subset's DNA, each plate a replicate. Produced via immunoSEQ multiplex PCR; TCRdb's table is partial and in-frame only. This table holds 1,100,000 or so clones, 78% found once. The record originates from a study of shared clonotypes between healthy human individuals. Study-wide background: A couple of women and three men aged 18 to 49 made up the donors. CD4 naive cells filled three plates per donor, CD4 memory three, CD8 naive two and CD8 memory one. Study-wide results and caveats: How much donors shared clonotypes was expected to be affected by sequencing depth.

Material for sequencing was memory CD4+ T cells from PBMCs. Subset given: CD45RA-negative fraction. The chain joins TRBV7-2 to TRBJ1-2; TRBD1 agrees at 7 bases. The source of this sequence is a man younger than 30 in good health. Some clones in this sample may be carry-over from other donors' samples. For the CDR3, the DNA is TGTGCCAGCAGCTTCCGGGACAGCTATGGCTACACCTTC. It specifies CASSFRDSYGYTF.